Listed here are 25 T cell receptor beta chains from one sample, sequenced in a study of shared clonotypes between healthy human individuals. CD45RO-negative, CCR7-positively selected cells formed the naive CD8 fraction, excluding terminally differentiated effector memory CD45RA+ cells. Data came from immunoSEQ multiplex PCR; TCRdb stores just in-frame clones and leaves some out. The sample includes about 2.2 million clones, roughly 91% seen only once; the top ten take under 2%. Sequences were obtained from naive CD8+ T cells from PBMCs. Receptors were obtained from a man aged 18 to 29 in good health. Some clones in this sample may be carry-over from other donors' samples.

The rearrangement links TRBV29-1 to TRBJ2-3; 7 positions agree with TRBD1. The CDR3 consists of 14 residues. Germline CDR1 and CDR2: SQVTM and ANQGSEA. Unmatched junction bases numbered 5, after V lost 1 base and J lost 4 bases. The CDR3 loop reads CSVEGGQGADTQYF. The CDR3 DNA follows: TGCAGCGTTGAAGGAGGGCAGGGGGCAGATACGCAGTATTTT.

This clone was detected once. The rearrangement joins TRBV5-6 to TRBJ2-7, with TRBD2 matching 8 bases. Germline V gene data show CDR1 as SGHDT and CDR2 as YYEEEE. This CDR3 has 14 amino acids. Trimming took 0 bases from V and 4 from J; bases not matched to a gene: 3. CDR3 amino acids: CASSLVTSVYEQYF. CDR3 in DNA: TGTGCCAGCAGCTTGGTGACTAGCGTATACGAGCAGTACTTC.

The chain employs TRBV4-1 and TRBJ1-4; D remains ambiguous. CDR1 is MGHRA and CDR2 is YSYEKL in the germline V gene. The CDR3 runs to 14 residues. The V end was cut by 1 base, the J end by 6 bases, with 9 bases between. The CDR3 DNA follows: TGCGCCAGCAGCCAAGGAAATCGCGATGAAAAACTGTTTTTT. Translated, it gives CASSQGNRDEKLFF.

This clone was observed once. The chain recombines TRBV13 with TRBJ2-7, with 11 bases fitting TRBD2. The CDR3 loop spans 15 amino acids. In germline, CDR1 is PRHDT, CDR2 FYEKMQ (reference sequence). V gave up 3 bases and J gave up 3 bases; unmatched junction bases: 4. CDR3 protein: CASSFLLAGVYEQYF. CDR3 bases: TGTGCCAGCAGCTTCCTACTAGCGGGAGTCTACGAGCAGTACTTC.

The rearrangement links TRBV19 to TRBJ2-7, with D possibly being TRBD1 (6 bases). The CDR3 is 14 amino acids. Germline assignment: CDR1 LNHDA and CDR2 SQIVND (reference sequence). V shed 5 bases and J shed 3 bases, with 14 bases lying between them. CDR3 DNA sequence: TGTGCCAGTAGTCCCAACGGACAGAGCTACGAGCAGTACTTC. Translated: CASSPNGQSYEQYF.

A remark on this clone: The junction differs from germline at one of its ends, possibly a read error. This chain uses TRBV5-6 with TRBJ2-1, with D possibly matching TRBD1 (6 bases). Germline values: CDR1 SGHDT, CDR2 YYEEEE. The CDR3 runs 12 residues. CDR3 coding DNA: TGTGCCAGCAGCTTGGTAGGGACAAAGGTGGTCTTC. Protein product: CASSLVGTKVVF.

The chain combines TRBV10-2 with TRBJ2-7, with 9 bases aligning to TRBD1. The V segment lost 8 bases and the J segment 5 bases; nucleotides outside the gene matches: 10. The germline gives CDR1 WSHSY, CDR2 SAAADI. The CDR3 spans 14 residues. The CDR3 sequence is CASSILGQGDEQYF. CDR3 DNA: TGCGCCAGCTCCATCCTGGGACAGGGCGACGAGCAGTACTTC.

J is TRBJ2-1 and V is TRBV29-1; weak D call: TRBD1 (6 bases). Per germline, CDR1 SQVTM and CDR2 ANQGSEA. This CDR3 contains 15 residues. V was pared by 1 base and J by 0 bases, with 10 bases between. The CDR3 spells CSVEGGTISYNEQFF. The CDR3 coding sequence is TGCAGCGTTGAAGGAGGGACAATCTCCTACAATGAGCAGTTCTTC.

The V gene is TRBV9, the J gene TRBJ1-1; D possibly corresponds to TRBD1 (5 bases). The CDR3 consists of 16 residues. V was clipped by 0 bases and J by 2 bases, with 14 bases between them. Germline V gene lookup returns CDR1 SGDLS and CDR2 YYNGEE. CDR3 region: CASSVGTRDLNTEAFF. CDR3 DNA sequence: TGTGCCAGCAGCGTAGGTACCCGGGACCTTAACACTGAAGCTTTCTTT.

The chain is built from TRBV5-1 and TRBJ1-1, with D possibly TRBD1 on 5 matching bases. Trimming left V 4 bases short and J 12 bases short, with 13 bases between. CDR1 and CDR2 from the germline V gene are SGHRS and YFSETQ. The CDR3 totals 11 residues. The DNA of the CDR3 is TGCGCCAGCAGCCTGGGGCCCTTATCTTTCTTT. Encoded protein: CASSLGPLSFF.

The rearrangement joins TRBV28 to TRBJ2-2; a possible D gene is TRBD1 (5 bases). Trimming took off 5 bases at V and 7 bases at J, with 8 bases between the two ends. The germline V gene encodes CDR1 MDHEN and CDR2 SYDVKM. This CDR3 region has 12 residues. This chain's CDR3 is CASSRQFGELFF. The CDR3 region has the DNA TGTGCCAGCAGTCGACAGTTCGGGGAGCTGTTTTTT.

This rearrangement joins TRBV6-1 to TRBJ2-5, with 7 positions matching TRBD1. Looked up from germline, CDR1 is MNHNS and CDR2 is SASEGT. CDR3 length: 13 residues. The trim removed 6 bases at V and 3 bases at J, leaving 4 bases unmatched. CDR3 residues: CASRGDSEETQYF. The CDR3 nucleotides read TGTGCCAGCAGGGGGGACAGTGAAGAGACCCAGTACTTC.

This clone was picked up one time. The V call is TRBV28, the J call TRBJ2-1, with 9 positions matching TRBD1. V trimming: 8 bases; J trimming: 2 bases; junction bases outside the gene matches: 4. The CDR3 runs 14 residues. Per the germline V gene, CDR1 is MDHEN and CDR2 is SYDVKM. The CDR3 region is CASLGTGTYNEQFF. DNA of the CDR3: TGTGCCAGCTTAGGGACAGGGACCTACAATGAGCAGTTCTTC.

J is TRBJ2-1 and V is TRBV27; unclear D gene. Germline CDR1 is MNHEY and CDR2 is SMNVEV (reference sequence). The germline V and J ends were trimmed by 8 bases and 9 bases, with 17 bases remaining between them. The CDR3 runs 13 residues. The DNA for the CDR3 is TGTGCCAGCGTTGGTGGATTGTGGTCTGAGCAGTTCTTC. Amino acid sequence: CASVGGLWSEQFF.

DNA of the CDR3: TGTGCCAGCAGCGTGGGCCCTCTCGAATACGGGGAGCTGTTTTTT. The encoded protein is CASSVGPLEYGELFF. This chain links TRBV9 with TRBJ2-2; D gene uncertain. Germline V gives CDR1 SGDLS, CDR2 YYNGEE. The CDR3 covers 15 residues. Trimming cost V 2 bases and J 7 bases, with 15 bases left between them.

The DNA of the CDR3 is TGTGCCAGCAGTTTTGGGGGCGTCAATCAGCCCCAGCATTTT. Encoded protein: CASSFGGVNQPQHF. The V and J genes are TRBV27 and TRBJ1-5; D possibly corresponds to TRBD1 (6 bases). Germline V gene sequence: CDR1 MNHEY, CDR2 SMNVEV (reference sequence). The ends were cut back, 3 bases at V and 3 bases at J, with 9 bases in the middle. The CDR3 is 14 residues long.

The V and J genes are TRBV29-1 and TRBJ2-1; D possibly matches TRBD1 or TRBD2 (5 bases each). Trimming cost V 6 bases and J 16 bases, with 16 bases left between them. The CDR3 is 10 residues long. Germline loops: CDR1 SQVTM, CDR2 ANQGSEA. The CDR3 nucleotides read TGCAGCGTACTAGGACACTTTAGATTCTTC. Encoded protein: CSVLGHFRFF.

J is TRBJ1-2 and V is TRBV28; the D gene is possibly TRBD1 (6 bases). The V gene's germline CDR1 is MDHEN and CDR2 SYDVKM. The CDR3 consists of 14 residues. Trimming left V 2 bases short and J 4 bases short, with 11 bases between. In DNA form, the CDR3 reads TGTGCCAGCAGTTTAGCAGGGGACTTCTATGGCTACACCTTC. Translating it yields CASSLAGDFYGYTF.

V and J are TRBV29-1 and TRBJ2-1; TRBD2 agrees at 13 bases. CDR3 length: 20 residues. The J segment lost 2 bases and the V segment lost 0 bases, leaving 13 bases of the junction unmatched. Looked up from germline, CDR1 is SQVTM and CDR2 is ANQGSEA. The CDR3 loop reads CSVEDLPGLAGPFTYNEQFF. The CDR3 coding sequence is TGCAGCGTTGAAGATCTTCCGGGACTAGCGGGACCCTTCACCTACAATGAGCAGTTCTTC.

This clone has a single count. This chain joins TRBV7-9 and TRBJ1-3; TRBD1 is a possible D gene (5 bases). The germline V gene encodes CDR1 SEHNR and CDR2 FQNEAQ (reference sequence). Deletions cut 9 bases from V and 1 base from J, with 13 bases between. There are 14 residues in the CDR3. CDR3 in amino acids: CARSLPGSGNTIYF. The CDR3 coding sequence is TGTGCCAGAAGCCTTCCAGGGTCTGGAAACACCATATATTTT.

The CDR3 is CASSLEVPIGPYEQYF. For the CDR3, the DNA is TGTGCCAGCAGCTTAGAGGTCCCGATCGGGCCCTACGAGCAGTACTTC. The J gene is TRBJ2-7, the V gene TRBV11-2; D is uncertain. The CDR3 contains 16 residues. Per germline, CDR1 SGHAT and CDR2 FQNNGV. Between the trimmed V and J ends, which lost 0 bases and 2 bases, there was a span of 14 bases.

As concerns this clone: Other DNA sequences in the sample encode the same CDR3. This chain joins TRBV5-6 and TRBJ2-7; D ambiguous. This CDR3 contains 14 residues. Between the trimmed V and J ends, which lost 2 bases and 0 bases, there was a span of 9 bases. Germline V gene sequence: CDR1 SGHDT, CDR2 YYEEEE. CDR3 DNA: TGTGCCAGCAGCTTTCGAGGACCCTCCTACGAGCAGTACTTC. This sequence encodes CASSFRGPSYEQYF.

On this clone: The same CDR3 also results from other DNA sequences found in this sample. The chain joins TRBV5-6 to TRBJ2-1, with unresolved D. Germline V gene lookup returns CDR1 SGHDT and CDR2 YYEEEE. This CDR3 has 15 residues. The ends were cut back, 0 bases at V and 3 bases at J, with 10 bases in the middle. DNA of the CDR3: TGTGCCAGCAGCTTGGGGACCGGGTACTACAATGAGCAGTTCTTC. Translation gives CASSLGTGYYNEQFF.

Only one count was recorded for this clone. V is TRBV7-8 and J is TRBJ2-1; TRBD2 matches at 7 bases. This CDR3 spans 17 amino acids. V shed 5 bases and J 5 bases; nucleotides not matched to a gene: 15. Germline loops: CDR1 SGHVS, CDR2 FQNEAQ. Here the CDR3 DNA reads TGTGCCAGCAGCGCCCGACTAGCAGCGACAAGGGACAATGAGCAGTTCTTC. Its translation is CASSARLAATRDNEQFF. Supplemented by reference TRBV7-8 and TRBJ2-1, the full variable domain reads GAGVSQSPRYKVAKRGQDVALRCDPISGHVSLFWYQQALGQGPEFLTYFQNEAQLDKSGLPSDRFFAERPEGSVSTLKIQRTQQEDSAVYLCASSARLAATRDNEQFFGPGTRLTVL.

As to this clone: Distinct nucleotide sequences in the sample also encode this CDR3. The genes are TRBV9 and TRBJ2-7; D could derive from TRBD1 or TRBD2 (5 bases each). CDR1 and CDR2 from the germline V gene are SGDLS and YYNGEE. This CDR3 spans 13 amino acids. Trimming took off 2 bases at V and 0 bases at J, with 6 bases between the two ends. The DNA of the CDR3 is TGTGCCAGCAGCGTGGGGGACTCCTACGAGCAGTACTTC. Encoded protein: CASSVGDSYEQYF.